Below, 27 T cell receptor beta chains from the same sample are listed, as sequenced in a study of cytomegalovirus exposure and HLA in healthy donors. Clones were read by immunoSEQ multiplex PCR, and TCRdb kept only the in-frame ones, dropping some. The repertoire has 98,000 or so clones, over 75% of them found once; the top ten carry about 2.9%. Source material: PBMCs. The receptors derive from a young woman in good health and CMV-seronegative.

This clone was found a few times. The chain links TRBV10-1 to TRBJ2-7; 12 bases are shared with TRBD2. The ends lost 6 bases at V and 5 bases at J; junction bases unmatched: 8. Per the germline V gene, CDR1 is WNHNN and CDR2 is SYGVQD (reference sequence). This CDR3 contains 15 residues. CDR3 residues: CASSQLAGGLDEQYF. The CDR3 nucleotides read TGCGCCAGCAGCCAACTAGCGGGGGGCCTCGACGAGCAGTACTTC.

This chain joins TRBV2 and TRBJ2-3; D is ambiguous. This CDR3 is 13 amino acids long. Germline V gene data show CDR1 as SNHLY and CDR2 as FYNNEI. Trimming shortened V by 5 bases and J by 4 bases, and 10 bases separated the two germline ends. CDR3 amino acids: CASSLLFADTQYF. CDR3 nucleotides: TGTGCCAGCAGTCTTCTATTCGCAGATACGCAGTATTTT.

The CDR3 DNA reads as TGTGCCAGCAGTGAGGGGGCAGGTGCGACCTACGAGCAGTACTTC. It codes for CASSEGAGATYEQYF. The J gene is TRBJ2-7, the V gene TRBV6-1, with D maybe TRBD1 (6 bases). Germline V gene data show CDR1 as MNHNS and CDR2 as SASEGT. CDR3 length: 15 residues. Trimming shortened V by 3 bases and J by 2 bases, and 14 bases separated the two germline ends.

The gene calls are TRBV27 and TRBJ1-2; 8 positions agree with TRBD1. Germline V gene lookup returns CDR1 MNHEY and CDR2 SMNVEV (reference sequence). J lost 6 bases, V lost 4 bases, and 4 bases had no gene match. The CDR3 runs to 13 residues. DNA for the CDR3: TGTGCCAGCAGTTCTACAGGGGGAAATGGCTACACCTTC. Translation: CASSSTGGNGYTF.

This chain connects TRBV30 to TRBJ1-5, with D possibly TRBD1 on 6 matching bases. Deletions cut 1 base from V and 6 bases from J, with 13 bases between. CDR3 length: 14 amino acids. CDR1 is GTSNPN, CDR2 SVGIG, per germline (reference sequence). In DNA, the CDR3 is TGTGCCTGGAGTGAAGCAGGGGCTCCTCAGCCCCAGCATTTT. It yields the protein CAWSEAGAPQPQHF.

The chain couples TRBV25-1 to TRBJ2-7; 8 nucleotides align to TRBD2. The CDR3 covers 15 residues. V lost 3 bases, J lost 3 bases, and 7 bases stayed unmatched. Germline CDR1 MGHDK, CDR2 SYGVNS. The CDR3, as DNA: TGTGCCAGCAGTGATGAAGCGGGGGCCAGCTACGAGCAGTACTTC. Its protein is CASSDEAGASYEQYF.

The V call is TRBV28, the J call TRBJ2-2; TRBD2 agrees at 13 bases. The CDR3 has 20 residues. Per the germline V gene, CDR1 is MDHEN and CDR2 is SYDVKM. V dropped 4 bases and J dropped 6; count of bases not matched to a gene: 17. The CDR3 loop reads CASSSFGRTSGGVTPGELFF. The CDR3, as DNA: TGTGCCAGCAGTTCCTTCGGGAGGACTAGCGGGGGAGTTACCCCCGGGGAGCTGTTTTTT.

J is TRBJ2-2 and V is TRBV30; TRBD2 agrees at 7 bases. Per germline, CDR1 GTSNPN and CDR2 SVGIG (reference sequence). The CDR3 extends over 16 amino acids. Trimming at V came to 5 bases and at J to 2 bases, leaving 11 bases not matched to a gene. Written as DNA, the CDR3 is TGTGCCTGGGCCGGAGGCGCTAGCGGAAACACCGGGGAGCTGTTTTTT. As protein: CAWAGGASGNTGELFF.

The J gene is TRBJ1-5, the V gene TRBV9; D remains unclear. The CDR3 totals 15 residues. Trimming took 4 bases from V and 6 from J, leaving 17 bases between them. Germline CDR1 and CDR2: SGDLS and YYNGEE. The CDR3 reads CASSPRDAPSQPQHF. CDR3 sequence (DNA): TGTGCCAGCAGCCCCCGGGATGCTCCGAGTCAGCCCCAGCATTTT.

This chain connects TRBV7-2 to TRBJ2-7, with TRBD1 matching 7 bases. The CDR3 is 13 residues long. Germline CDR1 SGHTA, CDR2 FQGNSA. V shed 2 bases, J shed 3 bases, and the junction held 1 base outside the gene matches. CDR3 sequence (DNA): TGTGCCAGCAGCTTAAACAGGGGCTACGAGCAGTACTTC. It codes for CASSLNRGYEQYF. The entire variable domain, with the rest obtained from reference TRBV7-2 and TRBJ2-7, is as follows: GAGVSQSPSNKVTEKGKDVELRCDPISGHTALYWYRQSLGQGLEFLIYFQGNSAPDKSGLPSDRFSAERTGGSVSTLTIQRTQQEDSAVYLCASSLNRGYEQYFGPGTRLTVT.

The rearrangement joins TRBV18 to TRBJ1-2, with D unclear. This CDR3 region has 12 residues. Germline-derived CDR1 and CDR2 are KGHSH and LQKENI. Trimming removed 2 bases at V and 7 bases at J, with 8 bases between. The CDR3 is CASSPNYGGYTF. DNA for the CDR3: TGTGCCAGCTCACCAAATTACGGTGGCTACACCTTC.

The genes are TRBV5-8 and TRBJ2-5; 7 nucleotides agree with TRBD2. Germline V gives CDR1 SGHTS, CDR2 YDEGEE. The CDR3 spans 16 residues. The trim removed 0 bases at V and 4 bases at J, leaving 9 bases unmatched. The CDR3 nucleotides read TGTGCCAGCAGCTTGGCCTTCCCTGGGGGGGGAGAGACCCAGTACTTC. As protein: CASSLAFPGGGETQYF. The entire variable domain, with the rest obtained from reference TRBV5-8 and TRBJ2-5, is as follows: EAGVTQSPTHLIKTRGQQATLRCSPISGHTSVYWYQQALGLGLQFLLWYDEGEERNRGNFPPRFSGRQFPNYSSELNVNALELEDSALYLCASSLAFPGGGETQYFGPGTRLLVL.

The gene calls are TRBV15 and TRBJ2-7; 8 positions match TRBD1. The trim removed 8 bases at V and 2 bases at J, leaving 5 bases unmatched. The CDR3 spans 13 residues. Per germline, CDR1 LNHNV and CDR2 YYDKDF (reference sequence). The CDR3 nucleotides are TGTGCCACCTCCAGGGGGCTTGCCTACGAGCAGTACTTC. This codes for CATSRGLAYEQYF.

The V and J genes are TRBV6-5 and TRBJ1-1; the match to TRBD1 covers 7 bases. Per germline, CDR1 MNHEY and CDR2 SVGAGI. With V trimmed by 8 bases and J by 4 bases, 1 base remained unmatched. The CDR3 contains 11 residues. Here the CDR3 reads CASHRGTEAFF. The CDR3 DNA follows: TGTGCCAGCCACAGGGGCACTGAAGCTTTCTTT.

This clone was detected once. The rearrangement links TRBV1 to TRBJ1-1; the table names TRBD1, a call not compared with the DNA. TRBV1 is recorded as a pseudogene. CDR3 size: 17 residues. CDR3 residues: CTSSQDRLRGMNTEAFF. CDR3 nucleotide sequence: TGCACCAGCAGCCAAGATCGGCTAAGGGGCATGAACACTGAAGCTTTCTTT.

This clone appeared many times. The genes are TRBV2 and TRBJ2-5; D is uncertain. The CDR3 has 14 amino acids. Trimming left V 3 bases short and J 7 bases short, with 15 bases between. Looked up from germline, CDR1 is SNHLY and CDR2 is FYNNEI. Here the CDR3 reads CASSELVIAGTQYF. CDR3 coding DNA: TGTGCCAGCAGTGAGCTAGTTATAGCCGGGACCCAGTACTTC.

The V call is TRBV7-9, the J call TRBJ1-5; D is ambiguous. CDR1 and CDR2 (germline): SEHNR, FQNEAQ (reference sequence). V dropped 5 bases and J dropped 7 bases, with 15 bases sitting between them. There are 14 residues in the CDR3. Here the CDR3 DNA reads TGTGCCAGCAGCCTAACGGGAGAAAAGCAGCCCCAGCATTTT. Protein: CASSLTGEKQPQHF.

V and J are TRBV2 and TRBJ2-5; D gene ambiguous. The germline CDR1 and CDR2 sequences are SNHLY and FYNNEI. Trimming took off 1 base at V and 0 bases at J, with 15 bases between the two ends. The CDR3 is 17 residues long. CDR3 residues: CASSEEARSTYQETQYF. DNA for the CDR3: TGTGCCAGCAGTGAAGAGGCGAGGAGCACGTACCAAGAGACCCAGTACTTC.

The CDR3 loop reads CASSYDRRPNSPLHF. CDR3 DNA: TGTGCCAGCAGCTATGACAGGCGTCCAAATTCACCCCTCCACTTT. J is TRBJ1-6 and V is TRBV5-6; D may be TRBD1 (6 bases). CDR1 SGHDT and CDR2 YYEEEE come from the germline V gene. This CDR3 comprises 15 residues. Deletions cut 3 bases from V and 7 bases from J, with 14 bases between.

The V call is TRBV29-1, the J call TRBJ2-7; D call uncertain. Looked up from germline, CDR1 is SQVTM and CDR2 is ANQGSEA. CDR3 size: 15 residues. The V end lost 1 base, the J end lost 2 bases, and 15 bases lay between the germline ends. The CDR3 reads CSVEGALAEPYEQYF. The CDR3 region has the DNA TGCAGCGTTGAAGGGGCCTTGGCAGAACCCTACGAGCAGTACTTC.

The rearrangement uses TRBV10-2 and TRBJ2-3; TRBD2 matches at 7 bases. Germline-derived CDR1 and CDR2 are WSHSY and SAAADI. The CDR3 loop spans 17 amino acids. V lost 0 bases, J lost 4 bases, and 10 bases stayed unmatched. The CDR3 loop reads CASSESYLGGGSDTQYF. The CDR3 region has the DNA TGCGCCAGCAGTGAGTCGTATTTGGGCGGGGGTTCAGATACGCAGTATTTT.

The chain uses TRBV5-1 and TRBJ1-2, with no clear D. Germline values: CDR1 SGHRS, CDR2 YFSETQ. Trimming pared 2 bases from V and 3 bases from J, leaving 8 bases between. The CDR3 extends over 13 amino acids. The CDR3 nucleotides are TGCGCCAGCAGCTTATCCGGGGACTATGGCTACACCTTC. It yields the protein CASSLSGDYGYTF.

The rearrangement joins TRBV27 to TRBJ1-5, with unresolved D. Germline V CDR1 and CDR2: MNHEY, SMNVEV (reference sequence). The V end lost 3 bases, the J end lost 2 bases, and 5 bases lay between the germline ends. This CDR3 spans 13 amino acids. The CDR3 sequence: CASSFGGNQPQHF. The CDR3 region has the DNA TGTGCCAGCAGTTTCGGGGGCAATCAGCCCCAGCATTTT.

The rearrangement joins TRBV6-1 to TRBJ1-2; 7 positions match TRBD1. In germline, CDR1 is MNHNS, CDR2 SASEGT. Trimming removed 2 bases from V and 4 bases from J; junction bases left unmatched: 4. This CDR3 is 14 amino acids long. In nucleotides, the CDR3 is TGTGCCAGCAGTGAAAACAGGGGTCGCTATGGCTACACCTTC. Its protein product is CASSENRGRYGYTF.

V is TRBV7-9 and J is TRBJ1-4; possible D gene TRBD1, 5 bases. The CDR3 spans 15 residues. The V end lost 5 bases, the J end lost 5 bases, and 15 bases lay between the germline ends. Germline loops: CDR1 SEHNR, CDR2 FQNEAQ (reference sequence). CDR3 loop: CASSATENRNEKLFF. CDR3 sequence (DNA): TGTGCCAGCAGCGCGACAGAGAACCGGAATGAAAAACTGTTTTTT.

The rearrangement joins TRBV7-6 to TRBJ2-1; 13 bases match TRBD2. J lost 6 bases, V lost 5 bases, and 10 bases had no gene match. Germline-derived CDR1 and CDR2 are SGHVS and FNYEAQ. This CDR3 is 17 amino acids long. The CDR3 here is CASSARTSGGASNEQFF. CDR3 DNA: TGTGCCAGCAGCGCCCGAACTAGCGGGGGGGCCAGCAATGAGCAGTTCTTC.

The rearrangement links TRBV25-1 to TRBJ2-7, with D possibly TRBD1 on 6 matching bases. CDR1 is MGHDK and CDR2 is SYGVNS in the germline V gene. CDR3 length equals 14 residues. V was cut by 3 bases and J by 5 bases, with 14 bases left in between. The CDR3 loop is CASSEGHSGDEQYF. CDR3 bases: TGTGCCAGCAGTGAGGGACATTCCGGCGACGAGCAGTACTTC.